This TCR beta chain was observed in a study of T cells in Graves' hyperthyroidism and ophthalmopathy (dated by TCRdb to between 2018 and 2020). Study-wide context: Peripheral blood was collected at initial diagnosis, before any treatment. TCR V-J signatures able to tell the groups apart were searched for in a discovery cohort of 90 to 100 patients, of whom over 40 had Graves' ophthalmopathy and 57 had stable Graves' hyperthyroidism. Whether ophthalmopathy could be predicted prospectively was tested in an independent validation cohort made up of 18 to 20 hyperthyroidism patients plus 17 patients who later progressed to ophthalmopathy. The 85 to 100 discovery patients were divided at random into training and test sets in a 7:3 ratio. In roughly six Graves' hyperthyroidism patients, the study also compared T-cell repertoires from thyroid tissue with T-cell repertoires from blood. After sampling, hyperthyroidism patients received methimazole starting at 30 mg daily, and ophthalmopathy patients received high-dose intravenous methylprednisolone. The paper describes TCR Vbeta CDR3 sequencing of 140 or so peripheral blood samples, made up of about 41 ophthalmopathy patients, more than 70 hyperthyroidism patients and 17 progressor patients. Study-level results and caveats: Most expanded thyroid clonotypes (frequency above 0.001) were also detected in blood, suggesting blood repertoires may reflect thyroid immune responses. During validation, the model predicted progression to ophthalmopathy a median of around six months ahead of onset, with approximately 70% sensitivity and around 72% specificity. Sample size was not statistically predetermined, and blinding of investigators to group allocation was not performed. Ophthalmopathy was separated from stable hyperthyroidism by a 13 V-J signature model, with over 85% sensitivity and about 81% specificity obtained in cross-validation and 80%/75% obtained in testing.

The TCR beta CDR3 regions were amplified from RNA transcripts. The first round of RT-PCR for the TCR CDR3 was performed with the HTBI primer set and the Qiagen OneStep RT-PCR kit. Libraries were constructed in a second round of multiplex PCR, after which size selection and purification were performed. Sequencing of the libraries was done on an Illumina HiSeq2000 using paired-end 100 bp reads. For the original study's pipeline: SOAPnuke was used to process the raw data, removing reads that contained adapters or uncalled bases, had a mean Phred below 15, or lacked an exact match to the constant primer or identifier. High-quality paired reads were merged using COPE v1.2.5, and each unique nucleotide sequence was defined as a clonotype. Clonotypes were aligned to IMGT TRBV, TRBD and TRBJ reference segments using MiTCR v1.1. Analysis was restricted to V-J combinations with a frequency above 0.0001, which covered about 99% of repertoires. A TCS score was defined as the ratio between F50 (clonal expansion) and ExV (chaos), using BLOSUM62-based TCRdist between CDR3 peptides within each V-J. Welch's t-statistics and random forest reduced 500 to 550 V-J features to around 14, which were used in a naive Bayes classifier (R e1071). TCRdb redid the processing of the public reads, applying fastp at Q25 and MiXCR, and retained in-frame beta chains. Records with the same CDR3 protein are collapsed into one entry carrying the most frequent genes and DNA. The V and J calls shown here were made by TCRdb, not taken from the authors' results. This sample is represented by roughly 300,000 distinct CDR3 sequences; approximately 22% of them were singletons. Of the sample, about 50% falls within the top ten clones.

A patient counted as having stable Graves' hyperthyroidism if no progression to ophthalmopathy occurred over 18 months of follow-up. Hyperthyroidism patients were newly diagnosed, had a disease duration of under 2 months, and were aged 18 to 65 years. The study excluded patients with uncontrolled infections, other autoimmune diseases, pregnancy or lactation. Diagnoses were based on clinical symptoms, serum thyroxine and TRAb, thyroid ultrasound and orbital computed tomography. PBMCs were isolated from 7.5 to 10 ml of fresh peripheral blood by Ficoll-Paque density gradient centrifugation. Total RNA was extracted with Trizol reagent, and quality was checked on an Agilent 2100 Bioanalyzer. Including the terminal cysteine and phenylalanine, the CDR3 comprises 15 residues. Solely the CDR3 DNA is kept, with 45 bases framed from the first base. V lost 3 bases and J lost 7 bases, and the count of bases not matched to a germline gene is 7. As encoded in the germline V gene, CDR1 is MNHEY while CDR2 is SVGAGI.

Remarks on this clonotype: No cognate antigen has been identified for it. No qualities accompany the bases; no much larger clone lies one base away.

The sequence was obtained from a woman in her forties or fifties with Graves' hyperthyroidism. The sequencing input was blood. The rearrangement combines TRBV6-5 with TRBJ2-1; 9 bases in the junction line up with TRBD1. The CDR3 amino acid sequence is: CASSYRDRVWNEQFF. DNA sequence: TGTGCCAGCAGTTATCGGGACAGGGTTTGGAATGAGCAGTTCTTC.